Listed below are T cell receptor delta chains from one sample, sequenced in a study of Vδ1+ human thymocytes. With CATT, TCRdb re-called clones from the multiplex PCR reads. The table records tens of thousands of delta-chain clones, about 16% of them present only once. The source material was Vdelta1+ gamma-delta thymocytes from the thymus. These receptors all come from a boy younger than two who had congenital heart surgery. Both conserved end residues are trimmed from each CDR3. D genes are given only for firm matches.

d_call: TRDD3
v_call: TRDV1
cdr3_aa: ALRLRLGEVTDKLI

d_call: NA
v_call: TRDV2
cdr3_aa: ACDTDPTTAGAPDKLI

d_call: NA
v_call: TRDV1
cdr3_aa: ALGEPSYIMGDIQSDKLI

d_call: TRDD3
v_call: TRDV1
cdr3_aa: ALGEPLLGDMRLI

d_call: TRDD3
v_call: TRDV1
cdr3_aa: ALGTLPTFLLGDTLMDKLI

d_call: TRDD3
v_call: TRDV1
cdr3_aa: ALGESNSLLHWGRRGTDKLI

d_call: NA
v_call: TRDV1
cdr3_aa: ALGEDRIQGDVGTDKLI

d_call: NA
v_call: TRDV1
cdr3_aa: ALGIYRGEVTDKLI

d_call: TRDD3
v_call: TRDV1
cdr3_aa: ALVNRSRDTGYTDKLI

d_call: NA
v_call: TRDV1
cdr3_aa: ALGERNPPHRPRPYTDKLI

d_call: TRDD3
v_call: TRDV1
cdr3_aa: ALGEYSTGARSPHTDKLI

d_call: NA
v_call: TRDV1
cdr3_aa: ALGLPSHQTWGPTYTDKLI

d_call: TRDD3
v_call: TRDV1
cdr3_aa: ALGEPNFRLIGYVATYTDKLI

d_call: NA
v_call: TRDV1
cdr3_aa: ALGENLPNLLGEPPLI